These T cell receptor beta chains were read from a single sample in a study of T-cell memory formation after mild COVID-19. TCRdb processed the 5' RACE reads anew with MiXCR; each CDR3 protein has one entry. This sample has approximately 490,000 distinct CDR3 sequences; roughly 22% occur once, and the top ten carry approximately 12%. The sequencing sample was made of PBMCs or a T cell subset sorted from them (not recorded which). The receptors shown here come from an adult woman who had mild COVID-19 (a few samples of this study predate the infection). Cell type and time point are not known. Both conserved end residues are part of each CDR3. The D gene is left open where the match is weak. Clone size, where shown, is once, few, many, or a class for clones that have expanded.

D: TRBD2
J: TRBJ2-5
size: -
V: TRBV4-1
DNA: TGCGCCAGCAGCCAAGAGATGATGTCTAGCGGGGAGACCCAGTACTTC
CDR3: CASSQEMMSSGETQYF

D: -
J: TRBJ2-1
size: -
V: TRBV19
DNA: TGTGCCGGCCAGGGGGGGGGTCGACGAAGCTCCTACAATGAGCAGTTCTTC
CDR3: CAGQGGGRRSSYNEQFF

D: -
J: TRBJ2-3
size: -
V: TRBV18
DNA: TGTGCCAGCTCACCTGTTTCAGATACGCAGTATTTT
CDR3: CASSPVSDTQYF

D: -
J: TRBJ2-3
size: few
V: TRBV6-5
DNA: TGTGCCAGCAGGACGCTCTCAGGAGGGAGCACGCAGTATTTT
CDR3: CASRTLSGGSTQYF

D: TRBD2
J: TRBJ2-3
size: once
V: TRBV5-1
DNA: TGCGCCAGCAGCTTGGAAGCGGGGATAAAAGAGACGCAGTATTTT
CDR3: CASSLEAGIKETQYF

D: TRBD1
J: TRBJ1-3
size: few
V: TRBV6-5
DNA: TGTGCCAGCAGTTACCAGGGGGCCGAACTCTCTGGAAACACCATATATTTT
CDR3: CASSYQGAELSGNTIYF

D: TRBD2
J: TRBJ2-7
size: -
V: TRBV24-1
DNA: TGTGCCACCAGTGATCCCCGACTAGCGGGAGGCGAGCAGTACTTC
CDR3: CATSDPRLAGGEQYF

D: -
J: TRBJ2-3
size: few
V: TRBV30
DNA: TGTGCCTGGAGTCGAGAGCTCACAGATACGCAGTATTTT
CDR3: CAWSRELTDTQYF

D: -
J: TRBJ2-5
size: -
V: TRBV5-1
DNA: TGCGCCAGCAGTGGGTCCCGGACAGCGAAAGAGACCCAGTACTTC
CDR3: CASSGSRTAKETQYF

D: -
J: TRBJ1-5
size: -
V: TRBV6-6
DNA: TGTGCCAGCAGTGTGGGACAGCCCCAGCATTTT
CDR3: CASSVGQPQHF

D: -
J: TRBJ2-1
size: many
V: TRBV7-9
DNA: TGTGCCAGCAGCTTAGGCCAAGGTCCTAATGAGCAGTTCTTC
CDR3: CASSLGQGPNEQFF

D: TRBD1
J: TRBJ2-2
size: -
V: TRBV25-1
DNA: TGTGCCAGCAGTGGACGGGACAGGGGCACCGGGGAGCTGTTTTTT
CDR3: CASSGRDRGTGELFF

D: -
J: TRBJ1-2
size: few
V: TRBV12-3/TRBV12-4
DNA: TGTGCCAGCACCGAGGGGCAGATATATGGCTACACCTTC
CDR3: CASTEGQIYGYTF

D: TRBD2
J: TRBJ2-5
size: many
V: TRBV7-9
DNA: TGTGCCAGCAGCTTAATCAGCGCGGGGGGCCAAGAGACCCAGTACTTC
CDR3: CASSLISAGGQETQYF

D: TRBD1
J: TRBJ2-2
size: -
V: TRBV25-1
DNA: TGTGCCAGCAGTCCGGGACAGGTCGGCGGCGGGGAGCTGTTTTTT
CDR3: CASSPGQVGGGELFF

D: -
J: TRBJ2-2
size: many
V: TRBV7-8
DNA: TGTGCCAGCACCCCCGGGGGCGGGTTGAACACCGGGGAGCTGTTTTTT
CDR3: CASTPGGGLNTGELFF

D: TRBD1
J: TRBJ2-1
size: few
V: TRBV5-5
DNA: TGTGCCAGCAGCCTGGGACAGGGGACGAATGAGCAGTTCTTC
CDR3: CASSLGQGTNEQFF

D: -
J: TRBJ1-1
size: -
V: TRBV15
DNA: TGTGCCACCAGCAGAGCCGATGGTGACACTGAAGCTTTCTTT
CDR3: CATSRADGDTEAFF

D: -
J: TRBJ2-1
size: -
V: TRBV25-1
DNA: TGTGCCAGCGTCCCCGCGACAGGAGAAACCCACTACAATGAGCAGTTCTTC
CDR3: CASVPATGETHYNEQFF

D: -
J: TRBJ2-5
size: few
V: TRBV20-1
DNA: TGCAGTGCTCACGACAGGCGGTCTGAGACCCAGTACTTC
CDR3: CSAHDRRSETQYF

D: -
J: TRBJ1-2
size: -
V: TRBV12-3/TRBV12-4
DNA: TGTGCCAGCAGTTTAACCTTAACGGGCTTGGGCTACACCTTC
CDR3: CASSLTLTGLGYTF

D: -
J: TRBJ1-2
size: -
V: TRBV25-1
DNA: TGTGCCAGCAGTGAATCTGGCTACAGGGCTGGCTACACCTTC
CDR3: CASSESGYRAGYTF

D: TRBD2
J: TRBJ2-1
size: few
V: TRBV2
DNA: TGTGCCAGCAGGGGACTAGCGATCAATGAGCAGTTCTTC
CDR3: CASRGLAINEQFF

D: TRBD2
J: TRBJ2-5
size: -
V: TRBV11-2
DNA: TGTGCCAGCAGCTTATTTAGCGGGGAGTTTTATGAGACCCAGTACTTC
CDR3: CASSLFSGEFYETQYF

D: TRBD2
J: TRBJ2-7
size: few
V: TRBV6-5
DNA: TGTGCCAGCAGTTACTCAGCCAGCGGGATACCCTACGAGCAGTACTTC
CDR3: CASSYSASGIPYEQYF

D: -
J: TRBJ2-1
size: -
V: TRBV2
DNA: TGTGCCAGCAGTGAAGAGCAGGCTAATACCTACAATGAGCAGTTCTTC
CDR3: CASSEEQANTYNEQFF

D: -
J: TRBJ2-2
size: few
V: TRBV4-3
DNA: TGCGCCAGCAGCCAAGATCAGGGGCCGAACACCGGGGAGCTGTTTTTT
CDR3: CASSQDQGPNTGELFF

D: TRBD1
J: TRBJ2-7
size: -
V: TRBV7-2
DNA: TGTGCCAGCAGATTCCAGGGGGCCGGGCTATACGAGCAGTACTTC
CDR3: CASRFQGAGLYEQYF

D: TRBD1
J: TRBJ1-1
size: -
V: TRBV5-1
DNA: TGCGCCAGCAGCCTAGGGGACAGGTCAAGTACTGAAGCTTTCTTT
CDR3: CASSLGDRSSTEAFF

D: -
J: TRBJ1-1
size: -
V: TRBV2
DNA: TGTGCCAGCAGAATGGACAGTCCTGAAGCTTTCTTT
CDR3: CASRMDSPEAFF

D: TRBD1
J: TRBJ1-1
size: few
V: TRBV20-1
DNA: TGCAGTGCTATCCCTAACAGGGGGCTGTATACTGAAGCTTTCTTT
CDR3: CSAIPNRGLYTEAFF

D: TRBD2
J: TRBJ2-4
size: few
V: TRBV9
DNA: TGTGCCAGCAGCGCGGGGGGAAACATTCAGTACTTC
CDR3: CASSAGGNIQYF

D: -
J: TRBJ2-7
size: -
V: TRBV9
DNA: TGTGCCAGCAGCCCCTGGGACACCCCCTACGAGCAGTACTTC
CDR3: CASSPWDTPYEQYF

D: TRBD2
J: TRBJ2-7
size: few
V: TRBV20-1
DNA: TGCAGTGCTAGAGATCGCGGGGGAATGGGGTCCTACGAGCAGTACTTC
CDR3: CSARDRGGMGSYEQYF

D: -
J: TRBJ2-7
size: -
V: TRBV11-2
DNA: TGTGCCAGCAGCTTAGACCGGGGAAGCTCCTACGAGCAGTACTTC
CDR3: CASSLDRGSSYEQYF

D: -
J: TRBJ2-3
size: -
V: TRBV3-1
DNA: TGTGCCAGCAGCCAAGGGGCCGGGGTCACAGATACGCAGTATTTT
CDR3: CASSQGAGVTDTQYF

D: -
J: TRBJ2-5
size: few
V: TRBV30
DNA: TGTGCCTGGAGTTATCTAGGAAGAGAGACCCAGTACTTC
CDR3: CAWSYLGRETQYF

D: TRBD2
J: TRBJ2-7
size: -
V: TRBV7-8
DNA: TGTGCCAGCAGCTCTATACGGACTAGCGGGGGTATATACGAGCAGTACTTC
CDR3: CASSSIRTSGGIYEQYF

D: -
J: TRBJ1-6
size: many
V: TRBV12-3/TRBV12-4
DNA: TGTGCCAGCAGCTACCGGGACCGGTATAATTCACCCCTCCACTTT
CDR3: CASSYRDRYNSPLHF

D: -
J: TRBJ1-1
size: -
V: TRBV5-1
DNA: TGCGCCAGCAGCCTGACGAAGGGTGAAGCTTTCTTT
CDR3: CASSLTKGEAFF

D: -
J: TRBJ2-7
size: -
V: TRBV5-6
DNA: TGTGCCAGCAGCTTGAATGGGCCTTTTTCCTACGAGCAGTACTTC
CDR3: CASSLNGPFSYEQYF

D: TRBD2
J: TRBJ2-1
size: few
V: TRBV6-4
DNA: TGTGCCAGCAGCGGACTAGCGGGGGGTGGGAGTGAGCAGTTCTTC
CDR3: CASSGLAGGGSEQFF

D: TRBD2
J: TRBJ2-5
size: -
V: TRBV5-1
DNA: TGCGCCAGCAGCGAAGCGGGGCAAGAGACCCAGTACTTC
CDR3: CASSEAGQETQYF

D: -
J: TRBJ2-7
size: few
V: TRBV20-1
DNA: TGCAGTGCTAGAGGCTCCTACGAGCAGTACTTC
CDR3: CSARGSYEQYF

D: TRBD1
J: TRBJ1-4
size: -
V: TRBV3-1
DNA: TGTGCCAGCAGCCTTCAAACCGGGACAGGGCGTGCAACTAATGAAAAACTGTTTTTT
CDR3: CASSLQTGTGRATNEKLFF

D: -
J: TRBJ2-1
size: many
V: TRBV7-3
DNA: TGTGCCAGCAGCAACTCAGGGGATGAGCAGTTCTTC
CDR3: CASSNSGDEQFF

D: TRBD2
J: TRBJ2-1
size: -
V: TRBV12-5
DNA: TGTGCTAGTGGTTGGGGACTAGCCCCACGGGATGAGCAGTTCTTC
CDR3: CASGWGLAPRDEQFF

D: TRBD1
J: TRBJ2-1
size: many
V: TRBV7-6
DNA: TGTGCCAGCAGCCCGTATGGGCGCCACAGGGGGCGCATCTATGAGCAGTTCTTC
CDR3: CASSPYGRHRGRIYEQFF

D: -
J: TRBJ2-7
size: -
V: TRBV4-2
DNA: TGTGCCAGCAGCCAAGAAGGTACGGGGGTACTCTCAACCGAGCAGTACTTC
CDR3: CASSQEGTGVLSTEQYF